This entry lists 4 T cell receptor beta chains sequenced from one sample in a study of siplizumab effects on memory and regulatory T cells. The table came from immunoSEQ multiplex PCR; TCRdb's copy has only in-frame clones and leaves some out. The table includes about 100,000 clones, about 93% detected once. The sequenced sample was Tregs sorted from blood. The receptors derive from a human donor in good health.

This sequence joins TRBV4-1 and TRBJ1-2; D is undetermined. Germline values: CDR1 MGHRA, CDR2 YSYEKL. Trimming left V 1 base short and J 3 bases short, with 12 bases between. CDR3 length equals 15 residues. In DNA, the CDR3 is TGCGCCAGCAGCCAAGTCGGCATTAATTACTATGGCTACACCTTC. This codes for CASSQVGINYYGYTF.

This chain connects TRBV4-3 to TRBJ2-1; 11 nucleotides align to TRBD2. CDR3 size: 16 residues. From germline, CDR1 is LGHNA and CDR2 YSLEER. V trimming: 2 bases; J trimming: 8 bases; junction bases outside the gene matches: 8. The CDR3 loop reads CASSQPSSGGRDEQFF. Here the CDR3 DNA reads TGCGCCAGCAGCCAACCCTCTAGCGGGGGGCGGGATGAGCAGTTCTTC.

The chain carries TRBV19 and TRBJ2-5; the match to TRBD1 covers 7 bases. Germline V gene sequence: CDR1 LNHDA, CDR2 SQIVND (reference sequence). The junction had 5 bases not matched to a gene; V was cut back by 1 base and J by 9 bases. The CDR3 is 13 residues long. The CDR3 here is CASSIVKGAAQYF. CDR3 DNA: TGTGCCAGTAGTATAGTCAAGGGGGCGGCCCAGTACTTC.

The gene calls are TRBV19 and TRBJ2-1; 7 bases match TRBD1. The CDR3 totals 15 residues. Looked up from germline, CDR1 is LNHDA and CDR2 is SQIVND (reference sequence). V shed 6 bases and J 2 bases; nucleotides not matched to a gene: 7. CDR3 bases: TGTGCCAGTAGAGTCGGGGACAGACCCTACAATGAGCAGTTCTTC. This translates into CASRVGDRPYNEQFF.